The clone carrying this T cell receptor (beta chain) was detected many times. V dropped 5 bases and J dropped 9 bases, with 20 bases sitting between them. This CDR3 has 15 amino acids. Germline V gene sequence: CDR1 MNHEY, CDR2 SMNVEV (reference sequence). The data are from a study of early T cells in non-severe SARS-CoV-2 infection. The wider study: Sequenced material consisted of bulk RNA (from unsorted whole blood), and chains were unpaired.

Separate cDNA molecules each had unique molecular identifiers attached to them. TCRdb passed the 5' RACE reads through MiXCR, listing each CDR3 protein once. This sample has roughly 50,000 distinct CDR3 sequences, with over 7% found just once. The sequence was obtained from an adult who was a healthcare worker with PCR-confirmed SARS-CoV-2 infection or an uninfected control (not recorded which). Sample: whole blood. The chain has TRBV27 and TRBJ1-5; unclear D gene. DNA of the CDR3: TGTGCCAGCAGTCTGGACGCGACTTACCCCTGGCCCCAGCATTTT. The encoded protein is CASSLDATYPWPQHF.